The entry below gives a single TCR beta chain sequence along with its context. Its antigen is as yet unknown. The sample is drawn from a study of T cell repertoires in cytomegalovirus infection. Overall study context: Public TCR beta signatures provided an indication of both CMV infection and a matching HLA type. Study-level results: Within the response measured ex vivo, HLA-C-restricted CMV-specific TCR beta clonotypes were dominant. The cumulative frequency of public TCR beta families identified carriers of CMV plus the relevant HLA.

The V gene's germline CDR1 is DFQATT and CDR2 SNEGSKA (reference sequence). The CDR3 is 11 amino acids. TCRdb reprocessed the reads via MiXCR and lists one record per CDR3 protein. The data hold around 570,000 distinct CDR3 sequences, with around 40% observed a single time. V gene TRBV20-1 combines with J gene TRBJ2-1; D uncertain. This receptor was taken from a human donor in good health (CMV status not recorded). Some clones in this sample may be carry-over from other donors' samples. Specimen: cultured PBMCs, collected from culture after CMV antigen stimulation. CDR3 DNA: TGCGTACCCTTGTGCTGTAATGAGCAGTTCTTC. The encoded protein is CVPLCCNEQFF.